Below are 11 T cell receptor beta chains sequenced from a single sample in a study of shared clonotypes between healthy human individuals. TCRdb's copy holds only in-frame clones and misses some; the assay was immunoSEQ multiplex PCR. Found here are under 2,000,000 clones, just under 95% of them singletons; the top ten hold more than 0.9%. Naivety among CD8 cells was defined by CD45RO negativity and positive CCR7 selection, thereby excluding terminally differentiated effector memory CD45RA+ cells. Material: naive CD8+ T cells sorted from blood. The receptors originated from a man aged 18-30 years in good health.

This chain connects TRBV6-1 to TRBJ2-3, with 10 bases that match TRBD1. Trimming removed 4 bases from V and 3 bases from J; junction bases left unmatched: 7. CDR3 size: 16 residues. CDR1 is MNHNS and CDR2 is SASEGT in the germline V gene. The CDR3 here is CASSAPTGGKTDTQYF. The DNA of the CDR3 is TGTGCCAGCAGTGCGCCGACAGGGGGCAAAACAGATACGCAGTATTTT.

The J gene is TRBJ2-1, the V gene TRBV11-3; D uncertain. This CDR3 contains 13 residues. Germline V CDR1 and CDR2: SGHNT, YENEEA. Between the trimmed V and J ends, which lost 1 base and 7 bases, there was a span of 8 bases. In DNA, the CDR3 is TGTGCCAGCAGCTTAGGGGCATGGAATGAGCAGTTCTTC. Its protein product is CASSLGAWNEQFF.

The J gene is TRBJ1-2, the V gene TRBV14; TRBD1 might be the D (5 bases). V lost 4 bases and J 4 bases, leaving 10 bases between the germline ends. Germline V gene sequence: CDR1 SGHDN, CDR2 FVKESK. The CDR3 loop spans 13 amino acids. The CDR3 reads CASSRSGTYGYTF. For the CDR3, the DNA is TGTGCCAGCAGCCGTTCTGGGACCTATGGCTACACCTTC.

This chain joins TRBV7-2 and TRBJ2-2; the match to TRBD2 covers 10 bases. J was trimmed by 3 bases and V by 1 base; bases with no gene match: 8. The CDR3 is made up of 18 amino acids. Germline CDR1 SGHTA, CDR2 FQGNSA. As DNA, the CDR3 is TGTGCCAGCAGCTTAGGGGTTGGGACTAGCGCGTACACCGGGGAGCTGTTTTTT. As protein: CASSLGVGTSAYTGELFF.

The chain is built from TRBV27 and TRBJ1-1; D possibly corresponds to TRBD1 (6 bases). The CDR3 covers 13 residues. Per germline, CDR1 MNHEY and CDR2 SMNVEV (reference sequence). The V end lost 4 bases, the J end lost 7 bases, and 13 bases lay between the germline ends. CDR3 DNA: TGTGCCAGCAGTTCCGGACAGCAAGATGAAGCTTTCTTT. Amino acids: CASSSGQQDEAFF.

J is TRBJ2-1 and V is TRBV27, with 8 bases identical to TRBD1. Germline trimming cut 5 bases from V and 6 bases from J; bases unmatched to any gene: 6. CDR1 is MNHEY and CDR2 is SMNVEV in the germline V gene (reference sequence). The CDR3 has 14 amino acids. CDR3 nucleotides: TGTGCCAGCAGTCCCGATACAGGGGGCAATGAGCAGTTCTTC. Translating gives CASSPDTGGNEQFF.

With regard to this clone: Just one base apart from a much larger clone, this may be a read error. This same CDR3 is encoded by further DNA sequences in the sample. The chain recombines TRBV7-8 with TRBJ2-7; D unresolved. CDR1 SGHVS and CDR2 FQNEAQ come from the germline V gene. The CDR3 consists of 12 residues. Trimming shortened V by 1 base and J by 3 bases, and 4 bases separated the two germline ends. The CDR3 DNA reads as TGTGCCAGCAGCTTAGGCAGCTACGAGCAGTACTTC. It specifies CASSLGSYEQYF.

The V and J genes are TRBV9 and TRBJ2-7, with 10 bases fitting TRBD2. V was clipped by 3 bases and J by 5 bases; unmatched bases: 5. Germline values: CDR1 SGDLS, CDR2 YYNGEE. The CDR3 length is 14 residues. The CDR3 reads CASSAGLAPNEQYF. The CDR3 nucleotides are TGTGCCAGCAGCGCGGGACTAGCGCCCAACGAGCAGTACTTC.

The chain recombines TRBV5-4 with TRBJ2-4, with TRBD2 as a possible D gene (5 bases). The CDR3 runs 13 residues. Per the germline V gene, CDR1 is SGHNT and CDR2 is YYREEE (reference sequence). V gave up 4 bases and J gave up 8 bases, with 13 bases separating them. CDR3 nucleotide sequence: TGTGCCAGCAGCGAGAGAGACGGGGACATTCAGTACTTC. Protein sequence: CASSERDGDIQYF.

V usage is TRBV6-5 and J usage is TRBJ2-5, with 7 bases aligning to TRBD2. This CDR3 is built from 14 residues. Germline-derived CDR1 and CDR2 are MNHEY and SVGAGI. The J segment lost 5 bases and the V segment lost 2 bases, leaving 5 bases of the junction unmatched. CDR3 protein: CASSYREDLETQYF. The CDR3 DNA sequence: TGTGCCAGCAGTTACCGGGAGGACTTGGAGACCCAGTACTTC.

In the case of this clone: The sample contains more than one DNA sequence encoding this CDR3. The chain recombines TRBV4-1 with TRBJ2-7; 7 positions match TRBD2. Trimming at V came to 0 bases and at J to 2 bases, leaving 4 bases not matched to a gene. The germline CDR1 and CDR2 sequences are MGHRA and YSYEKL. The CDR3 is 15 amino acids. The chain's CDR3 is CASSQDPAGAYEQYF. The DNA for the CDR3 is TGCGCCAGCAGCCAAGATCCCGCGGGGGCCTACGAGCAGTACTTC.